Shown below are 14 T cell receptor beta chains from a single sample sequenced in a study of somatic mutations in cytotoxic T cells in rheumatoid arthritis. The assay was immunoSEQ multiplex PCR, and TCRdb's table has in-frame clones only and misses some. The table has about 4,500 clones, roughly 75% seen once. The specimen sequenced was CD8+ T cells sorted from blood. The source of these receptors is a woman aged 55 to 70 with rheumatoid arthritis.

This clone has only one observation. The chain joins TRBV6-4 to TRBJ2-2, with TRBD1 identical over 9 bases. The CDR3 contains 15 residues. Germline trimming cut 6 bases from V and 6 bases from J; bases unmatched to any gene: 8. In germline, CDR1 is MRHNA, CDR2 SNTAGT. Here the CDR3 DNA reads TGTGCCAGCAGCGGGGGACAGGGAAATGCCGGGGAGCTGTTTTTT. Translated: CASSGGQGNAGELFF.

This chain joins TRBV19 and TRBJ2-5, with D possibly TRBD2 on 5 matching bases. Per germline, CDR1 LNHDA and CDR2 SQIVND (reference sequence). The CDR3 has 14 amino acids. V gave up 0 bases and J gave up 3 bases, with 8 bases separating them. This chain's CDR3 is CASSIDLEEETQYF. The CDR3 DNA follows: TGTGCCAGTAGTATAGATCTGGAGGAAGAGACCCAGTACTTC.

This chain connects TRBV2 to TRBJ2-1, with TRBD1 matching over 7 bases. The V gene end was trimmed by 7 bases and the J gene end by 6 bases; junction bases not matched to a gene: 12. This CDR3 contains 15 residues. Germline CDR1 is SNHLY and CDR2 is FYNNEI. This CDR3 is CASTSGQIIPNEQFF. The CDR3 bases are TGTGCCAGCACCTCGGGACAGATTATACCCAATGAGCAGTTCTTC.

This chain connects TRBV4-1 to TRBJ1-2; D perhaps matches TRBD1 (6 bases). Per germline, CDR1 MGHRA and CDR2 YSYEKL. The length of the CDR3 is 17 residues. V dropped 5 bases and J dropped 1 base, with 20 bases sitting between them. Here the CDR3 reads CASSFFVKGEGNYGYTF. CDR3 sequence (DNA): TGCGCCAGCAGCTTTTTTGTGAAGGGGGAGGGTAACTATGGCTACACCTTC.

The chain carries TRBV7-6 and TRBJ2-7; no clear D gene. Germline V gene sequence: CDR1 SGHVS, CDR2 FNYEAQ. The ends were cut back, 4 bases at V and 3 bases at J, with 10 bases in the middle. This CDR3 has 13 residues. In nucleotides, the CDR3 is TGTGCCAGCAGCTCCGGTCCGAACTACGAGCAGTACGTC. It encodes CASSSGPNYEQYV.

The chain joins TRBV6-5 to TRBJ2-3; D call uncertain. The CDR3 covers 16 residues. Trimming left V 2 bases short and J 0 bases short, with 12 bases between. Germline CDR1 reads MNHEY; CDR2 reads SVGAGI. The CDR3 loop is CASSYGNLDSTDTQYF. CDR3 DNA: TGTGCCAGCAGTTACGGCAATCTTGATAGCACAGATACGCAGTATTTT.

The chain couples TRBV2 to TRBJ1-2, with 10 bases identical to TRBD1. Trimming at V came to 4 bases and at J to 1 base, leaving 6 bases not matched to a gene. CDR3 length: 16 amino acids. In germline, CDR1 is SNHLY, CDR2 FYNNEI. CDR3 sequence reads: CASSVGGQGNNYGYTF. CDR3 DNA: TGTGCCAGCAGTGTGGGGGGACAGGGGAATAACTATGGCTACACCTTC.

The chain combines TRBV5-1 with TRBJ2-1, with a weak D call TRBD2 (6 bases). CDR1 and CDR2 (germline): SGHRS, YFSETQ. The CDR3 spans 14 residues. Trimming cost V 2 bases and J 9 bases, with 15 bases left between them. CDR3 DNA sequence: TGCGCCAGCAGCTTAAGGGGAGGATCCGGTGAGCAGTTCTTC. Translation gives CASSLRGGSGEQFF.

The rearrangement uses TRBV10-3 and TRBJ2-1; 7 nucleotides agree with TRBD2. The J segment lost 5 bases and the V segment lost 2 bases, leaving 6 bases of the junction unmatched. The CDR3 extends over 15 amino acids. The germline gives CDR1 ENHRY, CDR2 SYGVKD. CDR3 sequence: CAISEPAGENNEQFF. CDR3 DNA sequence: TGTGCCATCAGTGAGCCTGCGGGGGAAAACAATGAGCAGTTCTTC.

This chain connects TRBV19 to TRBJ2-1; 10 positions match TRBD2. CDR1 and CDR2 (germline): LNHDA, SQIVND (reference sequence). The V gene end was trimmed by 8 bases and the J gene end by 3 bases; junction bases not matched to a gene: 4. CDR3 length: 14 amino acids. CDR3 residues: CASCRTSGYNEQFF. CDR3 in DNA: TGTGCCAGTTGCCGGACTAGCGGCTACAATGAGCAGTTCTTC.

This rearrangement joins TRBV6-4 to TRBJ2-2, with 7 bases identical to TRBD1. The CDR3 extends over 15 amino acids. Germline V gene data show CDR1 as MRHNA and CDR2 as SNTAGT. V dropped 6 bases and J dropped 5; count of bases not matched to a gene: 9. CDR3 sequence (DNA): TGTGCCAGCAGCAGACAGGGACCTGGGACCGGGGAGCTGTTTTTT. Protein product: CASSRQGPGTGELFF.

The V and J genes are TRBV28 and TRBJ2-7, with 13 bases aligning to TRBD2. Per the germline V gene, CDR1 is MDHEN and CDR2 is SYDVKM. The CDR3 runs to 15 residues. Trimming removed 5 bases from V and 5 bases from J; junction bases left unmatched: 6. In nucleotides, the CDR3 is TGTGCCAGCAGTCCGACTAGCGGGGGGCATAACGAGCAGTACTTC. Translated, it gives CASSPTSGGHNEQYF.

This clone was seen once. The V and J genes are TRBV19 and TRBJ1-2; a possible D gene is TRBD1 (5 bases). Trimming removed 3 bases at V and 8 bases at J, with 10 bases between. The CDR3 is made up of 12 amino acids. Germline values: CDR1 LNHDA, CDR2 SQIVND (reference sequence). Written as DNA, the CDR3 is TGTGCCAGTAGTATCGGCGGGGCCGGCTACACCTTC. This gives the protein CASSIGGAGYTF.

The J gene is TRBJ2-3, the V gene TRBV29-1, with 12 bases aligning to TRBD2. The CDR3 runs to 14 residues. In germline, CDR1 is SQVTM, CDR2 ANQGSEA. J was trimmed by 3 bases and V by 8 bases; bases with no gene match: 6. The CDR3 DNA follows: TGCAGCCTAGAGGGACTAGCGGGTACAGATACGCAGTATTTT. Residues: CSLEGLAGTDTQYF.